The rows below give T cell receptor beta chains drawn from one sample of a study of early T cells in non-severe SARS-CoV-2 infection. TCRdb reprocessed the 5' RACE reads via MiXCR and lists one record per CDR3 protein. Counted here are more than 80,000 distinct CDR3 sequences, roughly 13% occurring once; the ten biggest clones make up about 1.4%. The source material was whole blood. All receptors derive from an adult who was a healthcare worker with PCR-confirmed SARS-CoV-2 infection or an uninfected control (not recorded which). The conserved cysteine and the conserved F or W are not part of the CDR3 here.

V: TRBV11-1; J: TRBJ2-1; CDR3: ASSPAQGFGNEQF
V: TRBV6-6; J: TRBJ2-1; CDR3: ASSYGQQRDEQF
V: TRBV7-2; J: TRBJ1-1; CDR3: ASSLVRGRTEAF
V: TRBV20-1; J: TRBJ2-5; CDR3: SARDLAAQETQY
V: TRBV19; J: TRBJ2-7; CDR3: ASRRVGSYEQY
V: TRBV20-1; J: TRBJ2-7; CDR3: SARRLDEQY
V: TRBV10-3; J: TRBJ2-7; CDR3: AISESTAEQY
V: TRBV6-6; J: TRBJ1-3; CDR3: ASTQDRGPGNTIY
V: TRBV11-2; J: TRBJ2-5; CDR3: APGRGWGETQY
V: TRBV2; J: TRBJ1-2; CDR3: ASSAGGDYGYT
V: TRBV20-1; J: TRBJ2-1; CDR3: SARVLAVYNEQF
V: TRBV12-3/TRBV12-4; J: TRBJ1-2; CDR3: ASSFTGVNGYT
V: TRBV20-1; J: TRBJ1-2; CDR3: SARERLGGYT
V: TRBV9; J: TRBJ2-5; CDR3: ASSITGGTLETQY
V: TRBV13; J: TRBJ1-1; CDR3: ASSPRSTTPEAF
V: TRBV29-1; J: TRBJ2-1; CDR3: SVEGIPSGGGSSYNEQF
V: TRBV6-2/TRBV6-3; J: TRBJ1-1; CDR3: ASSYSAGRGTEAF
V: TRBV18; J: TRBJ2-7; CDR3: ASSPSGQLHYEQY
V: TRBV15; J: TRBJ2-2; CDR3: ATSRGASNTGELF
V: TRBV14; J: TRBJ2-4; CDR3: ASSPDSQLAKNIQY
V: TRBV6-2/TRBV6-3; J: TRBJ2-7; CDR3: ASSYRLDREQY
V: TRBV7-2; J: TRBJ2-3; CDR3: ASSLGLAGGRDTQY
V: TRBV5-4; J: TRBJ2-1; CDR3: ATRQAGGNEQF
V: TRBV4-3; J: TRBJ1-2; CDR3: ASSQAGARAANYGYT
V: TRBV11-3; J: TRBJ2-1; CDR3: ASSLVANEQF
V: TRBV5-1; J: TRBJ1-1; CDR3: ASSLTGKGNTEAF
V: TRBV11-2; J: TRBJ2-7; CDR3: ASSSPGRAPLGEQY
V: TRBV9; J: TRBJ2-1; CDR3: ASSLTGTSGGAGEQF
V: TRBV7-2; J: TRBJ1-2; CDR3: ASSPRSSNYGYT
V: TRBV7-2; J: TRBJ1-1; CDR3: ASRPFSPNTEAF
V: TRBV20-1; J: TRBJ1-2; CDR3: SARPTGSSSGYT
V: TRBV7-9; J: TRBJ2-3; CDR3: ACWAENADTQY
V: TRBV2; J: TRBJ2-1; CDR3: ASSDPAYNEQF
V: TRBV6-2/TRBV6-3; J: TRBJ2-7; CDR3: ASSGPGTGFYEQY
V: TRBV5-1; J: TRBJ2-2; CDR3: ASSLTATNTGELF
V: TRBV6-2/TRBV6-3; J: TRBJ2-7; CDR3: ASSYSRGKAYEQY
V: TRBV24-1; J: TRBJ2-1; CDR3: ATWVYNNNEQF
V: TRBV3-1; J: TRBJ1-3; CDR3: ATGDRPRSGNTIY
V: TRBV7-9; J: TRBJ2-7; CDR3: ASSFVGGHEQY
V: TRBV7-9; J: TRBJ2-7; CDR3: ASSSTPGTGLREQY
V: TRBV6-1; J: TRBJ2-7; CDR3: ASSEVAENYEQY
V: TRBV6-5; J: TRBJ2-7; CDR3: ASSSTSGYTTEQY
V: TRBV4-3; J: TRBJ2-1; CDR3: ASSHSGGSYNEQF
V: TRBV6-1; J: TRBJ1-2; CDR3: ASMRRGGGFGYT
V: TRBV7-2; J: TRBJ1-6; CDR3: ASEISGNSPLH
V: TRBV18; J: TRBJ1-1; CDR3: ASSPGQGGNTEAF
V: TRBV5-1; J: TRBJ2-1; CDR3: ASSLSPGGLDEQF
V: TRBV5-1; J: TRBJ2-1; CDR3: ASSLEGVGEQF
V: TRBV5-1; J: TRBJ2-7; CDR3: ASSLDRDRITNYEQY
V: TRBV20-1; J: TRBJ1-2; CDR3: SASGEGVGGYT
V: TRBV6-5; J: TRBJ1-5; CDR3: ASSYGDPSNQPQH
V: TRBV19; J: TRBJ2-5; CDR3: ASSIRAGGETQY
V: TRBV11-2; J: TRBJ2-1; CDR3: ASSPTWEGDEQF
V: TRBV20-1; J: TRBJ2-7; CDR3: SARGTSSGYEQY
V: TRBV19; J: TRBJ1-2; CDR3: ASSENYGYT
V: TRBV9; J: TRBJ1-1; CDR3: ASSVAGSLNTEAF
V: TRBV6-1; J: TRBJ1-2; CDR3: ASSDSKGGIYGYT